The 6 T cell receptor beta chains reported below all come from one sample, sequenced in a study of quantifying T cell responses using KT2 cells (dated by TCRdb to 2016 to 2017). About the full investigation: RNA was DNase-treated and reverse transcribed with TCR alpha and beta constant-region primers, mostly using SuperScript III.

Library prep was done by UMI-ligation and nested PCR. TCRdb names Illumina MiSeq as the instrument used. A single-stranded oligonucleotide bearing the Illumina SP2 sequence and a UMI was ligated to the 3' end of the cDNA with T4 RNA ligase 1. PCR1 used about 4 cycles (98 degrees C 15 s, 69 degrees C 30 s, 72 degrees C 40 s), and the beta primer was an equimolar mix of RC1.1 and RC1.2 that covered TRBC1 and TRBC2. TCRdb ran its own pipeline on the public reads, namely fastp trimming at Q25 and MiXCR clone calling, and kept in-frame beta chains. Each CDR3 protein appears once, grouped with its most common genes and DNA. The sample table contains 40,000 to 55,000 distinct CDR3 sequences; only one count was recorded for roughly 11% of them. The ten largest account for about 10% of the sample. The specimen sequenced was PBMCs spiked with cells of the T cell clone KT2. These receptors all come from a human donor.

In this sample, this clonotype turned up a few times. The chain employs TRBV9 and TRBJ2-7; a possible D gene is TRBD1 (7 bases). Per germline, CDR1 SGDLS and CDR2 YYNGEE. The CDR3 is made up of 17 amino acids. V was shortened by 4 bases and J by 2 bases, with 22 bases between the two germline ends. CDR3 bases: TGTGCCAGCAGCCCCGGCCGGGGGCAGGGGGAGCCCTACGAGCAGTACTTC. This translates into CASSPGRGQGEPYEQYF.

This clonotype was seen a few times. V and J are TRBV30 and TRBJ1-4; TRBD1 agrees at 9 bases. This CDR3 contains 10 residues. From germline, CDR1 is GTSNPN and CDR2 SVGIG (reference sequence). V gave up 5 bases and J gave up 14 bases; unmatched junction bases: 3. The CDR3 loop reads CAWVTGGLFF. DNA of the CDR3: TGTGCCTGGGTGACAGGGGGTCTGTTTTTT.

V and J are TRBV20-1 and TRBJ2-7; 7 bases line up with TRBD1. Germline-derived CDR1 and CDR2 are DFQATT and SNEGSKA (reference sequence). The CDR3 totals 19 residues. V trimming: 0 bases; J trimming: 3 bases; junction bases outside the gene matches: 20. CDR3 sequence: CSARDPMGAYRGEIYEQYF. CDR3 bases: TGCAGTGCTAGAGATCCCATGGGTGCCTACAGGGGAGAAATCTACGAGCAGTACTTC.

The chain joins TRBV21-1 to TRBJ1-5; TRBD1 is the table's D call, not checked against the DNA. TRBV21-1 is given as a pseudogene. The CDR3 is made up of 13 amino acids. This CDR3 reads CASRDSLNQPQHF. CDR3 sequence (DNA): TGTGCCAGCAGGGACAGCCTAAATCAGCCCCAGCATTTT.

This clonotype was detected only a few times. The gene calls are TRBV6-6 and TRBJ1-5; no reliable D call. CDR1 MNHNY and CDR2 SVGAGI come from the germline V gene (reference sequence). The CDR3 totals 18 residues. V was shortened by 0 bases and J by 0 bases, with 15 bases between the two germline ends. The CDR3 reads CASSYSRDYEYSNQPQHF. The CDR3 DNA reads TGTGCCAGCAGTTACTCGAGGGATTATGAGTATAGCAATCAGCCCCAGCATTTT.

The sample holds a few counts of this clonotype. The rearrangement links TRBV6-2 or TRBV6-3 to TRBJ1-1; D possibly corresponds to TRBD1 (6 bases). Per germline, CDR1 MNHEY and CDR2 SVGEGT. V lost 7 bases and J lost 1, with 10 bases in between. This CDR3 has 13 amino acids. CDR3 bases: TGTGCCAGCAATTTACAGGGGAACACTGAAGCTTTCTTT. Amino acids: CASNLQGNTEAFF.